What follows is one T cell receptor (beta chain) and its context. Its antigen is unknown. V lost 3 bases to trimming and J lost 0 bases, with 11 bases between them. The CDR3 totals 15 residues. CDR1 and CDR2 from the germline V gene are LNHDA and SQIVND (reference sequence). Assay: immunoSEQ multiplex PCR; the TCRdb copy retains only in-frame clones and omits some. The sample holds approximately 150,000 clones; 85% to 95% are singletons and the top ten take 2.6%. The sample comes from a study of T cell responses to AZD1222 COVID-19 vaccine. Study-level findings and limits: Donor demographics were predominantly white British with a female majority; clonal diversity may be underestimated. Baseline antibody screening turned up just a handful of seropositive AZD1222 recipients. Increases in Spike-specific TCR breadth and depth were seen after two AZD1222 doses.

The sample consisted of peripheral blood, taken on day 0 of AZD1222 vaccination. The sequence was obtained from an adult in good health. The chain employs TRBV19 and TRBJ1-1; D is uncertain. DNA for the CDR3: TGTGCCAGTAGTATTTTTGGGGTTATGAACACTGAAGCTTTCTTT. Translation gives CASSIFGVMNTEAFF.